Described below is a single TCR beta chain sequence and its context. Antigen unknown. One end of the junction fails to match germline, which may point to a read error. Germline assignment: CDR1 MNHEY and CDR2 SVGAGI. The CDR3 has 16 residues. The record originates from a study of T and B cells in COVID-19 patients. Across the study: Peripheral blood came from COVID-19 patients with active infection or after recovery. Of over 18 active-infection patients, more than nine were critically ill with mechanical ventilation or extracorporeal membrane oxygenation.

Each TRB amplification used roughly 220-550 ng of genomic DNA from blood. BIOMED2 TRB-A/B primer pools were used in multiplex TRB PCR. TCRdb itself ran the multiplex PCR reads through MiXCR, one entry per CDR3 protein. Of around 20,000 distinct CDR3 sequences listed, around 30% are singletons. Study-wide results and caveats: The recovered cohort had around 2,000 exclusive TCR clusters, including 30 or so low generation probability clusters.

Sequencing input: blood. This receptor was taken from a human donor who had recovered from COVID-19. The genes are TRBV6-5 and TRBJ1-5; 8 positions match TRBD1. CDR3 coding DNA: TGTGCCATCAGTACCGGGACAGGTTATAGCAATCAGCCCCAGCATTTT. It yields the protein CAISTGTGYSNQPQHF.